This entry describes one T cell receptor (beta chain). Original processing methods: Estimates of nucleated cell counts were drawn from the amplification of reference gene primers. Assay: immunoSEQ multiplex PCR; the TCRdb copy retains only in-frame clones and omits some. V and J calls and clone size are copied from that table; D and trimming were computed from the DNA. The sample lists some 200,000 clones; around 82% were seen once. This specimen belongs to a study of blood T cell repertoires in COVID-19. Looking at the study overall: Samples came from the United States, Italy and Spain, spanning acute and convalescent COVID-19. PBMCs, B-cell-depleted T cells, or T cells provided the cDNA or gDNA that made up the material.

The CDR3 contains 15 residues. Looked up from germline, CDR1 is MNHEY and CDR2 is SMNVEV (reference sequence). The junction had 7 bases not matched to a gene; V was cut back by 0 bases and J by 9 bases. Which cohort a participant joined came from the clinical history participants gave. The sequence came from a woman aged 40 to 55 with acute COVID-19. Sequences were obtained from PBMCs or T cells enriched from blood (not recorded which). This rearrangement joins TRBV27 to TRBJ2-1; the match to TRBD2 covers 8 bases. The CDR3 DNA reads as TGTGCCAGCAGTTTATCAGACGGGGGGGCCGGTGAGCAGTTCTTC. Translating gives CASSLSDGGAGEQFF.